These 30 T cell receptor beta chains originate from one sample sequenced in a study of T cells in Graves' hyperthyroidism and ophthalmopathy. Amplified TCR beta CDR3 regions came from RNA transcripts. First-round RT-PCR with HTBI primers amplified the TCR CDR3 region. TCRdb ran MiXCR on the multiplex PCR reads and lists one entry per CDR3 protein. This sample has fewer than 900,000 distinct CDR3 sequences, with around 19% found just once. Sequenced material: blood. The receptors were gathered from a woman aged 45 to 65 with Graves' hyperthyroidism that later progressed to Graves' ophthalmopathy.

The sample holds a few counts of this clonotype. This chain connects TRBV20-1 to TRBJ1-1, with D possibly being TRBD1 (5 bases). The CDR3 covers 13 residues. V was trimmed by 7 bases and J by 3 bases, leaving 15 bases between them. Germline V CDR1 and CDR2: DFQATT, SNEGSKA (reference sequence). CDR3 protein: CSVPTGADTEAFF. The CDR3 DNA is TGCAGTGTCCCGACCGGGGCGGACACTGAAGCTTTCTTT.

This clonotype was observed a few times. CDR3 amino acids: CSARRDRRRRAFF. In nucleotides, the CDR3 is TGCAGTGCCAGACGGGACAGGAGGCGCCGAGCTTTCTTT. The J gene is TRBJ1-1, the V gene TRBV20-1; 8 bases fit TRBD1. From germline, CDR1 is DFQATT and CDR2 SNEGSKA (reference sequence). CDR3 length: 13 residues. The junction had 13 bases not matched to a gene; V was cut back by 6 bases and J by 10 bases.

This clonotype appeared many times. The chain has TRBV7-8 and TRBJ2-3, with a weak D call TRBD1 (6 bases). V was clipped by 1 base and J by 7 bases, with 15 bases between them. There are 15 residues in the CDR3. Germline-derived CDR1 and CDR2 are SGHVS and FQNEAQ. Here the CDR3 DNA reads TGTGCCAGCAGCTTAGTCGTAAAGGGGGAATATACGCAGTATTTT. It yields the protein CASSLVVKGEYTQYF.

J is TRBJ2-5 and V is TRBV3-1; D tentatively fits TRBD1 or TRBD2 (5 bases each). Germline CDR1 reads LGHDT; CDR2 reads YNNKEL (reference sequence). The CDR3 length is 16 residues. Trimming pared 4 bases from V and 5 bases from J, leaving 20 bases between. CDR3 sequence reads: CASSPRGARYRETQYF. CDR3 DNA: TGTGCCAGCAGCCCTAGAGGGGCCCGGTATAGGGAGACCCAGTACTTC.

The rearrangement joins TRBV30 to TRBJ1-1; 8 bases fit TRBD1. This CDR3 is built from 13 residues. Germline trimming cut 1 base from V and 8 bases from J; bases unmatched to any gene: 6. Per germline, CDR1 GTSNPN and CDR2 SVGIG (reference sequence). The chain's CDR3 is CAWSAGGRAEAFF. CDR3 in DNA: TGTGCCTGGAGTGCAGGGGGCCGAGCCGAAGCTTTCTTT.

This clonotype has a handful of counts. The chain is built from TRBV24-1 and TRBJ2-3; 10 nucleotides align to TRBD2. V gave up 7 bases and J gave up 9 bases; unmatched junction bases: 12. The CDR3 has 15 residues. Germline V lookup: CDR1 KGHDR, CDR2 SFDVKD. The CDR3 DNA follows: TGTGCCACCAGCGACGCAAGCGGGGGGGCTTCGACGCAGTATTTT. It specifies CATSDASGGASTQYF.

The chain couples TRBV6-1 to TRBJ2-7; 7 bases match TRBD1. The CDR3 length is 14 residues. J lost 4 bases, V lost 5 bases, and 8 bases had no gene match. CDR1 is MNHNS and CDR2 is SASEGT in the germline V gene. The CDR3 loop reads CASSSYRGEYEQYF. CDR3 nucleotide sequence: TGTGCCAGCAGTTCCTACAGGGGCGAGTACGAGCAGTACTTC.

This clonotype was seen only a few times. A much larger clone differs by one base, so this may be a read error. Since the CDR3 does not end with the conserved phenylalanine or tryptophan, this likely comes from a read error. CDR3 bases: TGTGCCAGCAGTTTGGGACAGGGAGGGCTCGAGCAGTACCTC. Translating it yields CASSLGQGGLEQYL. The chain is built from TRBV12-3 or TRBV12-4 and TRBJ2-7; 9 bases fit TRBD1. The CDR3 is 14 amino acids. V dropped 3 bases and J dropped 6; count of bases not matched to a gene: 6.

This clonotype showed up many times. The chain has TRBV20-1 and TRBJ2-3; 9 positions agree with TRBD2. Germline CDR1 reads DFQATT; CDR2 reads SNEGSKA (reference sequence). The ends lost 6 bases at V and 0 bases at J; junction bases unmatched: 10. CDR3 length: 16 amino acids. The CDR3 nucleotides read TGCAGTGCACGACGGGGCCTAGCGGGGAGCACAGATACGCAGTATTTT. Its protein product is CSARRGLAGSTDTQYF.

Only a few counts were recorded for this clonotype. The chain has TRBV12-3 or TRBV12-4 and TRBJ2-7, with TRBD1 identical over 9 bases. CDR3 length equals 14 residues. V dropped 3 bases and J dropped 7; count of bases not matched to a gene: 7. CDR3 protein: CASSFTDRGEEQYF. In DNA, the CDR3 is TGTGCCAGCAGTTTCACGGACAGGGGTGAAGAGCAGTACTTC.

There are many counts of this clonotype. This chain uses TRBV2 with TRBJ1-5; D may be TRBD1 (5 bases). CDR1 and CDR2 from the germline V gene are SNHLY and FYNNEI. Deletions cut 6 bases from V and 2 bases from J, with 11 bases between. The CDR3 extends over 14 amino acids. The CDR3 reads CASRRDFGNQPQHF. The CDR3, as DNA: TGTGCCAGCAGACGGGACTTTGGCAATCAGCCCCAGCATTTT.

This clonotype was picked up a small number of times. The chain employs TRBV2 and TRBJ1-6, with a weak D call TRBD1 (6 bases). The V and J ends lost 7 bases and 11 bases respectively, with 21 bases between them. Germline loops: CDR1 SNHLY, CDR2 FYNNEI. CDR3 size: 15 residues. The CDR3 region has the DNA TGTGCCAGCACCTCCCCTGGGGGCAAGACGACACCCCTCCACTTT. Translated: CASTSPGGKTTPLHF.

This clonotype came up many times. CDR3 residues: CASRPRVGEKLFF. For the CDR3, the DNA is TGTGCCAGCAGGCCACGTGTTGGGGAAAAACTGTTTTTT. The genes are TRBV27 and TRBJ1-4, with D unclear. Germline CDR1 MNHEY, CDR2 SMNVEV (reference sequence). The CDR3 contains 13 residues. V shed 6 bases and J shed 8 bases, with 13 bases lying between them.

This clonotype was seen a handful of times. This chain uses TRBV9 with TRBJ2-5, with 11 bases lining up with TRBD2. Germline-derived CDR1 and CDR2 are SGDLS and YYNGEE. CDR3 length equals 15 residues. The V segment lost 1 base and the J segment 5 bases; nucleotides outside the gene matches: 4. The CDR3: CASSVTSGGRETQYF. The CDR3 DNA follows: TGTGCCAGCAGCGTAACTAGCGGGGGAAGGGAGACCCAGTACTTC.

J is TRBJ2-6 and V is TRBV6-1, with 11 nucleotides matching TRBD1. V lost 4 bases and J lost 2; bases outside the gene matches: 13. Germline CDR1 MNHNS, CDR2 SASEGT. The CDR3 consists of 20 residues. The chain's CDR3 is CASSALQGQGARAGANVLTF. DNA for the CDR3: TGTGCCAGCAGTGCCCTCCAAGGACAGGGGGCGCGAGCTGGGGCCAACGTCCTGACTTTC.

This clonotype was found a few times. V usage is TRBV30 and J usage is TRBJ1-1; the D is unclear. The germline V gene encodes CDR1 GTSNPN and CDR2 SVGIG (reference sequence). This CDR3 has 13 amino acids. V was shortened by 0 bases and J by 5 bases, with 10 bases between the two germline ends. The CDR3 nucleotides read TGTGCCTGGAGTGTACTTGGCCCGACTGAAGCTTTCTTT. Translated: CAWSVLGPTEAFF. Looking up the rest from reference TRBV30 and TRBJ1-1 gives the full variable domain: SQTIHQWPATLVQPVGSPLSLECTVEGTSNPNLYWYRQAAGRGLQLLFYSVGIGQISSEVPQNLSASRPQDRQFILSSKKLLLSDSGFYLCAWSVLGPTEAFFGQGTRLTVV.

In this sample, this clonotype turned up a few times. The chain employs TRBV3-1 and TRBJ2-1; 7 bases are a match to TRBD2. The CDR3 is 18 amino acids. V shed 1 base, J shed 9 bases, and the junction held 18 bases outside the gene matches. Germline CDR1 LGHDT, CDR2 YNNKEL (reference sequence). CDR3 sequence reads: CASSQVRGWGGLVGEQFF. The CDR3 DNA follows: TGTGCCAGCAGCCAAGTCCGGGGGTGGGGGGGACTGGTCGGTGAGCAGTTCTTC.

This clonotype was picked up many times. The chain is built from TRBV20-1 and TRBJ1-1, with D unclear. With 5 bases removed from V and 2 bases from J, the gap between germline ends came to 15 bases. Germline values: CDR1 DFQATT, CDR2 SNEGSKA (reference sequence). The CDR3 runs 14 residues. In DNA, the CDR3 is TGCAGTGCTGCCCATGAGTCGCTTAACACTGAAGCTTTCTTT. This encodes CSAAHESLNTEAFF.

V and J are TRBV19 and TRBJ1-5; 11 positions match TRBD1. V trimming: 7 bases; J trimming: 4 bases; junction bases outside the gene matches: 3. The CDR3 extends over 14 amino acids. Germline V CDR1 and CDR2: LNHDA, SQIVND (reference sequence). The CDR3 nucleotides are TGTGCCAGTACCGGGACAGGGGGTAATCAGCCCCAGCATTTT. Protein product: CASTGTGGNQPQHF.

The chain couples TRBV4-2 to TRBJ2-3; 7 positions match TRBD2. The CDR3 runs to 16 residues. CDR1 and CDR2 (germline): LGHNA, YNFKEQ. The V gene end was trimmed by 4 bases and the J gene end by 3 bases; junction bases not matched to a gene: 10. CDR3 bases: TGTGCCAGCAGCCGTCTGTCGGCTAGCGGAACAGATACGCAGTATTTT. Its translation: CASSRLSASGTDTQYF.

The table lists this clonotype with many counts. The rearrangement links TRBV11-2 to TRBJ2-7; TRBD1 aligns across 10 bases. CDR1 and CDR2 (germline): SGHAT, FQNNGV. V dropped 0 bases and J dropped 3; count of bases not matched to a gene: 2. The CDR3 has 15 residues. CDR3 residues: CASSLDRDRGYEQYF. In nucleotides, the CDR3 is TGTGCCAGCAGCTTAGACCGGGACAGGGGCTACGAGCAGTACTTC.

The chain combines TRBV6-2 or TRBV6-3 with TRBJ2-5; 8 bases line up with TRBD1. With V trimmed by 2 bases and J by 1 base, 3 bases remained unmatched. CDR1 is MNHEY and CDR2 is SVGEGT in the germline V gene. The CDR3 runs to 15 residues. CDR3: CASSYAGQGQETQYF. Written as DNA, the CDR3 is TGTGCCAGCAGTTACGCTGGACAGGGCCAAGAGACCCAGTACTTC.

The chain uses TRBV7-9 and TRBJ1-6; D is uncertain. The CDR3 spans 14 residues. Germline V CDR1 and CDR2: SEHNR, FQNEAQ (reference sequence). Trimming took off 2 bases at V and 6 bases at J, with 8 bases between the two ends. In DNA form, the CDR3 reads TGTGCCAGCAGCTTATGGGGTGTTAATTCACCCCTCCACTTT. This translates into CASSLWGVNSPLHF.

V is TRBV15 and J is TRBJ1-1; D is unresolved. From germline, CDR1 is LNHNV and CDR2 YYDKDF (reference sequence). V was pared by 4 bases and J by 1 base, with 7 bases between. The length of the CDR3 is 13 residues. The CDR3 is CATSKSENTEAFF. The CDR3 DNA reads as TGTGCCACCAGCAAGTCGGAGAACACTGAAGCTTTCTTT.

This sequence joins TRBV28 and TRBJ2-7, with 8 bases identical to TRBD1. J lost 4 bases, V lost 8 bases, and 13 bases had no gene match. The germline CDR1 and CDR2 sequences are MDHEN and SYDVKM. This CDR3 is built from 15 residues. The CDR3 coding sequence is TGTGCCAGCTCCCTGGGGGCAGGGGGCAGGTACGAGCAGTACTTC. Amino acid sequence: CASSLGAGGRYEQYF.

Ten or more counts support this clonotype. The J gene is TRBJ1-1, the V gene TRBV7-4; possibly TRBD1 for D (5 bases). Germline CDR1 and CDR2: SGHVT and SQSDAQ. V was clipped by 3 bases and J by 3 bases, with 14 bases between them. The CDR3 runs to 15 residues. CDR3 sequence (DNA): TGTGCCAGCAGCTTCGTTGAGGGGCCACACACTGAAGCTTTCTTT. Its translation is CASSFVEGPHTEAFF.

This clonotype came up a few times. This chain connects TRBV14 to TRBJ2-2; D may match TRBD1 or TRBD2 (6 bases each). In germline, CDR1 is SGHDN, CDR2 FVKESK. This CDR3 region has 16 residues. The V and J ends lost 1 base and 5 bases respectively, with 14 bases between them. The CDR3, as DNA: TGTGCCAGCAGCCAAGTTGGGGGGCGTCGAACCGGGGAGCTGTTTTTT. Translated: CASSQVGGRRTGELFF.

This clonotype was picked up a small number of times. The gene calls are TRBV7-9 and TRBJ2-2; D not certain. V gave up 1 base and J gave up 3 bases, with 9 bases separating them. From germline, CDR1 is SEHNR and CDR2 FQNEAQ (reference sequence). The CDR3 consists of 15 residues. CDR3: CASSLVPFDTGELFF. The DNA of the CDR3 is TGTGCCAGCAGCTTAGTTCCATTCGACACCGGGGAGCTGTTTTTT.

This clonotype was seen a handful of times. The V gene is TRBV19, the J gene TRBJ1-5, with D uncertain. Germline V gene data show CDR1 as LNHDA and CDR2 as SQIVND (reference sequence). This CDR3 region has 15 residues. V dropped 1 base and J dropped 0 bases, with 7 bases sitting between them. The CDR3 nucleotides read TGTGCCAGTAGTATAGGGCAGAGTAGCAATCAGCCCCAGCATTTT. Amino acid sequence: CASSIGQSSNQPQHF.

The V gene is TRBV30, the J gene TRBJ1-1; D might be TRBD1 (5 bases). Germline CDR1 GTSNPN, CDR2 SVGIG (reference sequence). Trimming removed 8 bases from V and 4 bases from J, with 14 bases in between. The CDR3 is made up of 12 amino acids. The DNA of the CDR3 is TGTGCCCGGGAGAGGGGAGGCACTGAAGCTTTCTTT. Amino acids: CARERGGTEAFF.